This T cell receptor (beta chain) was retrieved from a study of vaccination and CD4 T cells after COVID-19. About the study: The convalescent group had six males, four females, seven Caucasians, two Asians, one multiracial.

This clonotype was recorded a few times. Its matching antigen is unknown. The Oncomine TCR Beta short-read assay was what sequenced the DNA obtained from cultured CD4+ T cells. TCRdb called the PCR reads again in MiXCR, with one record for every CDR3 protein. Altogether about 7,000 distinct CDR3 sequences are present, around 33% being singletons, with the ten largest covering under 20%. Treatment in this sample: roughly nine-day PBMC culture with coronavirus spike peptide pools or control peptides (ViraFEST assay). Samples of CD4+ T cells were obtained from the unexposed donor before the COVID-19 pandemic (2011-2018). V was cut by 6 bases and J by 11 bases, with 11 bases left in between. The CDR3 has 12 residues.

The chain links TRBV12-3 or TRBV12-4 to TRBJ1-6; no definite D call. This clonotype was sampled from a human donor in good health. The sample was CD4+ T cells from blood, cultured in vitro. The CDR3 is CASSAGHPPLHF. CDR3 nucleotides: TGTGCCAGCAGCGCCGGCCATCCACCCCTCCACTTT.